This entry lists 27 T cell receptor beta chains sequenced from one sample in a study of blood T cells in healthy people across ages (dated by TCRdb to the mid-2010s). Libraries were made using 5' RACE. Instrument on record: Illumina HiSeq 2500. A second PCR of about 7 to 12 cycles was performed with a sample-barcoded 5' primer and a J-beta primer mix. In-frame beta chains were kept once TCRdb had trimmed the public reads at Q25 with fastp and called clones with MiXCR. Entries that share a CDR3 protein sequence are merged under the most common genes and DNA. Here the sample has about 600,000 distinct CDR3 sequences; around half occur a single time. The ten largest clones capture just under 25% of the sample. Sequencing input: blood. The receptors derive from an elderly man in good health.

This chain connects TRBV4-1 to TRBJ1-4; possible D gene TRBD1, 6 bases. This CDR3 contains 15 residues. Per the germline V gene, CDR1 is MGHRA and CDR2 is YSYEKL. Trimming took off 4 bases at V and 4 bases at J, with 13 bases between the two ends. The CDR3: CASSPTGGSNEKLFF. Here the CDR3 DNA reads TGCGCCAGCAGCCCGACGGGGGGCAGTAATGAAAAACTGTTTTTT.

This clonotype appeared a few times. This chain joins TRBV10-3 and TRBJ1-1; 7 nucleotides align to TRBD1. Germline CDR1 ENHRY, CDR2 SYGVKD. The CDR3 sequence is 13 residues long. Trimming took 9 bases from V and 1 from J; bases not matched to a gene: 5. The CDR3 here is CAIHQGGNTEAFF. CDR3 nucleotide sequence: TGTGCCATTCATCAGGGGGGGAACACTGAAGCTTTCTTT.

The rearrangement links TRBV28 to TRBJ2-7; no clear D gene. The CDR3 extends over 13 amino acids. Deletions cut 4 bases from V and 3 bases from J, with 10 bases between. Germline CDR1 reads MDHEN; CDR2 reads SYDVKM. The CDR3 here is CASSSIGHYEQYF. In nucleotides, the CDR3 is TGTGCCAGCAGTTCCATAGGGCACTACGAGCAGTACTTC.

This clonotype has a count of ten or more. The V gene is TRBV6-6, the J gene TRBJ2-1; TRBD1 aligns across 8 bases. Per germline, CDR1 MNHNY and CDR2 SVGAGI (reference sequence). With V trimmed by 4 bases and J by 4 bases, 9 bases remained unmatched. The CDR3 runs 16 residues. The CDR3 loop is CASSSRSGQGYNEQFF. The CDR3 DNA reads TGTGCCAGCAGTTCAAGATCTGGACAGGGATACAATGAGCAGTTCTTC.

This clonotype was recorded at least ten times. Germline is not matched at one junction end, which may reflect a read error. The chain links TRBV5-1 to TRBJ2-1; D might be TRBD1 or TRBD2, each matching 5 bases. Looked up from germline, CDR1 is SGHRS and CDR2 is YFSETQ. The CDR3 has 15 residues. CDR3 loop: CASSSGTPAYNEQFF. The CDR3 region has the DNA TGTGCCAGCAGTTCCGGGACGCCTGCCTACAATGAGCAGTTCTTC. Based on the CDR3 plus reference TRBV5-1 and TRBJ2-1, the full variable domain is KAGVTQTPRYLIKTRGQQVTLSCSPISGHRSVSWYQQTPGQGLQFLFEYFSETQRNKGNFPGRFSGRQFSNSRSEMNVSTLELGDSALYLCASSSGTPAYNEQFFGPGTRLTVL.

This clonotype has only a few counts. The J gene is TRBJ2-7, the V gene TRBV7-9, with a weak D call TRBD1 (6 bases). CDR1 is SEHNR and CDR2 is FQNEAQ in the germline V gene (reference sequence). V dropped 5 bases and J dropped 6 bases, with 11 bases sitting between them. The CDR3 extends over 12 amino acids. CDR3 amino acids: CASSLQGLEQYF. CDR3 DNA sequence: TGTGCCAGCAGCCTCCAGGGGCTCGAGCAGTACTTC.

The J gene is TRBJ2-3, the V gene TRBV27; the D gene is possibly TRBD2 (6 bases). Deletions cut 4 bases from V and 3 bases from J, with 14 bases between. Germline lookup yields CDR1 MNHEY and CDR2 SMNVEV (reference sequence). CDR3 size: 15 residues. This CDR3 reads CASSWVSGRTDTQYF. DNA of the CDR3: TGTGCCAGCAGTTGGGTTAGCGGCAGAACAGATACGCAGTATTTT.

This clonotype has just a few counts. The V gene is TRBV7-8, the J gene TRBJ2-5, with 10 bases fitting TRBD2. Trimming removed 8 bases from V and 2 bases from J; junction bases left unmatched: 5. The CDR3 has 14 amino acids. Germline V lookup: CDR1 SGHVS, CDR2 FQNEAQ. The DNA of the CDR3 is TGTGCCAGCCAAGGACTAGCGGTACAAGAGACCCAGTACTTC. As protein: CASQGLAVQETQYF. Drawing the rest from reference TRBV7-8 and TRBJ2-5, the complete variable domain is GAGVSQSPRYKVAKRGQDVALRCDPISGHVSLFWYQQALGQGPEFLTYFQNEAQLDKSGLPSDRFFAERPEGSVSTLKIQRTQQEDSAVYLCASQGLAVQETQYFGPGTRLLVL.

The chain joins TRBV7-3 to TRBJ2-1, with D possibly TRBD2 on 5 matching bases. CDR3 length: 13 residues. Germline CDR1 reads SGHTA; CDR2 reads FQGTGA. Trimming removed 5 bases at V and 7 bases at J, with 12 bases between. CDR3 sequence reads: CASSTTPGNEQFF. The CDR3 region has the DNA TGTGCCAGCAGCACTACCCCGGGGAATGAGCAGTTCTTC. Together with reference TRBV7-3 and TRBJ2-1, the CDR3 gives the full variable domain: GAGVSQTPSNKVTEKGKYVELRCDPISGHTALYWYRQSLGQGPEFLIYFQGTGAADDSGLPNDRFFAVRPEGSVSTLKIQRTERGDSAVYLCASSTTPGNEQFFGPGTRLTVL.

This clonotype was detected many times. The chain carries TRBV20-1 and TRBJ2-5, with 7 bases aligning to TRBD1. The germline V gene encodes CDR1 DFQATT and CDR2 SNEGSKA (reference sequence). CDR3 size: 16 residues. V dropped 6 bases and J dropped 4; count of bases not matched to a gene: 17. The CDR3 reads CSADPRQGKSRETQYF. CDR3 nucleotide sequence: TGCAGTGCCGACCCAAGACAGGGCAAATCTCGAGAGACCCAGTACTTC.

The gene calls are TRBV12-3 or TRBV12-4 and TRBJ2-7; D possibly matches TRBD1 or TRBD2 (5 bases each). The CDR3 has 15 amino acids. V dropped 5 bases and J dropped 0 bases, with 14 bases sitting between them. CDR3: CASSSRGGPSYEQYF. CDR3 coding DNA: TGTGCCAGCAGTAGCCGGGGCGGGCCCTCCTACGAGCAGTACTTC.

The rearrangement links TRBV6-2 or TRBV6-3 to TRBJ2-7, with a tentative D call TRBD1 (6 bases). The CDR3 has 15 amino acids. Germline CDR1 is MNHEY and CDR2 is SVGEGT. Trimming left V 7 bases short and J 7 bases short, with 23 bases between. CDR3 bases: TGTGCCAGCAAGCCAGCAGGGGCCACACCACGGGAGCAGTACTTC. This codes for CASKPAGATPREQYF.

This clonotype was observed a few times. The genes are TRBV4-3 and TRBJ2-7, with 7 bases identical to TRBD2. V was clipped by 1 base and J by 2 bases; unmatched bases: 5. CDR1 LGHNA and CDR2 YSLEER come from the germline V gene. The CDR3 spans 15 residues. The CDR3 region is CASSQGGGSTYEQYF. The DNA of the CDR3 is TGCGCCAGCAGCCAAGGAGGCGGGAGTACCTACGAGCAGTACTTC.

V gene TRBV12-3 or TRBV12-4 combines with J gene TRBJ2-6, with no clear D. V was clipped by 6 bases and J by 0 bases, with 9 bases between them. The CDR3 is 15 residues long. The CDR3 coding sequence is TGTGCCAGCAGGCCGGAACTCTCTGGGGCCAACGTCCTGACTTTC. Its protein product is CASRPELSGANVLTF.

The chain uses TRBV29-1 and TRBJ1-1; perhaps TRBD1 as D (5 bases). This CDR3 is built from 13 residues. Germline lookup yields CDR1 SQVTM and CDR2 ANQGSEA. V lost 7 bases, J lost 0 bases, and 12 bases lay in between. CDR3 sequence: CSALRGMNTEAFF. The CDR3 nucleotides are TGCAGCGCCCTAAGGGGCATGAACACTGAAGCTTTCTTT.

This clonotype has more than one count but fewer than ten. DNA for the CDR3: TGTGCCATCAGTGAGTCGACAGGGGAAGCTTTCTTT. Its protein product is CAISESTGEAFF. The chain couples TRBV10-3 to TRBJ1-1; 7 positions agree with TRBD1. Losses at the gene ends were 0 bases for V and 8 bases for J; bases not matched to a gene: 0. Looked up from germline, CDR1 is ENHRY and CDR2 is SYGVKD. The CDR3 loop spans 12 amino acids.

Only a few counts were recorded for this clonotype. The chain links TRBV18 to TRBJ2-6; TRBD1 is a possible D gene (6 bases). The V gene's germline CDR1 is KGHSH and CDR2 LQKENI. Trimming removed 4 bases at V and 0 bases at J, with 13 bases between. The CDR3 has 17 residues. The CDR3, as DNA: TGTGCCAGCTCACTGGGACACCTATACTCTGGGGCCAACGTCCTGACTTTC. It is translated as CASSLGHLYSGANVLTF.

The chain couples TRBV7-3 to TRBJ2-3; 9 bases are a match to TRBD1. With V trimmed by 7 bases and J by 0 bases, 8 bases remained unmatched. Germline V gene sequence: CDR1 SGHTA, CDR2 FQGTGA. CDR3 length: 16 residues. The CDR3 reads CASTETGGPSTDTQYF. The CDR3 DNA sequence: TGTGCCAGCACCGAGACAGGGGGGCCAAGCACAGATACGCAGTATTTT.

The genes are TRBV29-1 and TRBJ2-1; TRBD1 matches 9 bases. The J call may be mistaken, given a closer DNA end match to TRBJ2-7. Germline CDR1 is SQVTM and CDR2 is ANQGSEA. There are 13 residues in the CDR3. DNA for the CDR3: TGCAGCGCGGACAGGGGACCCTACAATGAGCAGTACTTC. This codes for CSADRGPYNEQYF.

This chain links TRBV2 with TRBJ2-1; 8 nucleotides match TRBD1. Looked up from germline, CDR1 is SNHLY and CDR2 is FYNNEI. This CDR3 has 15 residues. With 8 bases clipped from V and 5 bases from J, the junction kept 11 bases outside the gene matches. The CDR3 is CASRMIRTGNNEQFF. In DNA form, the CDR3 reads TGTGCCAGCCGGATGATCCGGACAGGGAACAATGAGCAGTTCTTC.

The rearrangement uses TRBV6-2 or TRBV6-3 and TRBJ2-4; 8 nucleotides line up with TRBD1. Germline V gene lookup returns CDR1 MNHEY and CDR2 SVGEGT. V lost 2 bases and J lost 0; bases outside the gene matches: 12. The CDR3 has 19 residues. CDR3 amino acids: CASSYHGQGRLIAKNIQYF. The DNA for the CDR3 is TGTGCCAGCAGTTACCACGGACAGGGTCGACTTATAGCCAAAAACATTCAGTACTTC.

The chain has TRBV7-8 and TRBJ2-7, with 9 bases aligning to TRBD2. The CDR3 is 19 residues long. The germline gives CDR1 SGHVS, CDR2 FQNEAQ. After removal of 5 bases from V and 2 bases from J, the junction contained 19 bases not matched to a gene. The CDR3 spells CASSLDGQISGRATYEQYF. The CDR3 nucleotides read TGTGCCAGCAGCCTGGATGGACAGATTAGCGGGAGAGCTACCTACGAGCAGTACTTC.

The rearrangement joins TRBV9 to TRBJ1-1; D remains ambiguous. The CDR3 is made up of 16 amino acids. Looked up from germline, CDR1 is SGDLS and CDR2 is YYNGEE. V was shortened by 4 bases and J by 3 bases, with 19 bases between the two germline ends. CDR3 loop: CASSPTYGSVDTEAFF. The CDR3 DNA reads TGTGCCAGCAGCCCTACCTATGGGTCGGTTGACACTGAAGCTTTCTTT.

The J gene is TRBJ2-1, the V gene TRBV12-3 or TRBV12-4; 12 bases map to TRBD2. The CDR3 has 16 amino acids. J gave up 6 bases and V 6 bases, and 9 bases lay outside the gene matches. The CDR3 protein is CASSLLAGGGINEQFF. DNA for the CDR3: TGTGCCAGCAGCCTGCTAGCGGGAGGGGGTATCAATGAGCAGTTCTTC.

J is TRBJ2-3 and V is TRBV7-9; D unresolved. Germline CDR1 SEHNR, CDR2 FQNEAQ (reference sequence). Trimming cost V 0 bases and J 2 bases, with 9 bases left between them. The CDR3 totals 15 residues. The chain's CDR3 is CASSLARPSTDTQYF. CDR3 bases: TGTGCCAGCAGCTTAGCGAGGCCTTCCACAGATACGCAGTATTTT.

This rearrangement joins TRBV20-1 to TRBJ1-6; TRBD1 agrees at 9 bases. From germline, CDR1 is DFQATT and CDR2 SNEGSKA (reference sequence). J was trimmed by 7 bases and V by 3 bases; bases with no gene match: 7. The CDR3 length is 15 residues. The CDR3 DNA reads TGCAGTGCTAGTCCACGGGACAGGGTGAATTCACCCCTCCACTTT. Translating gives CSASPRDRVNSPLHF.

The genes are TRBV29-1 and TRBJ1-2; D is unresolved. V dropped 7 bases and J dropped 6 bases, with 15 bases sitting between them. There are 12 residues in the CDR3. Germline assignment: CDR1 SQVTM and CDR2 ANQGSEA. The DNA of the CDR3 is TGCAGCGCGTGGGCTTATGAAGATGGCTACACCTTC. Translating gives CSAWAYEDGYTF.